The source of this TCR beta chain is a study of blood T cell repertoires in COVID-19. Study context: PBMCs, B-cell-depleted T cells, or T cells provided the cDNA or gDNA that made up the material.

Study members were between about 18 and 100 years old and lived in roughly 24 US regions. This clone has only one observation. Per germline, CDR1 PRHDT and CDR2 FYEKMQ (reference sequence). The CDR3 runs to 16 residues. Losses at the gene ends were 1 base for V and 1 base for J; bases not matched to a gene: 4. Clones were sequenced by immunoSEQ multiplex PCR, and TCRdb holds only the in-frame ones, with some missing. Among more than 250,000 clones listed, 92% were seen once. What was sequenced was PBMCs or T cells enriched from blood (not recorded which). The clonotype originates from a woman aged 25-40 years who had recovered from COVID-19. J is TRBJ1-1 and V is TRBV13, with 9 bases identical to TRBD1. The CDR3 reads CASSLDGQGPNTEAFF. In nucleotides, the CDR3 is TGTGCCAGCAGCTTAGACGGACAGGGGCCGAACACTGAAGCTTTCTTT.